Included here is one TCR beta chain sequence, with context. The antigen is not known. Using its own MiXCR run on the 5' RACE reads, TCRdb lists one record per CDR3 protein. The data show nearly 350,000 distinct CDR3 sequences, with approximately 12% seen just once and about 22% held by the top ten. CDR3 length equals 9 residues. V was clipped by 0 bases and J by 9 bases, with 0 bases between them. Germline values: CDR1 SGHRS, CDR2 YFSETQ. The entry originates in a study of T-cell memory formation after mild COVID-19. Points from the study as a whole: A subset of responding clones appeared in pre-infection memory, suggesting cross-reactive memory joined.

This sequence joins TRBV5-1 and TRBJ1-1; D is ambiguous. This clonotype was obtained from a man younger than 35 who had mild COVID-19 (a few samples of this study predate the infection). Cell type and time point are not known. Sequenced sample: PBMCs or a T cell subset sorted from them (not recorded which). The CDR3 DNA reads TGCGCCAGCAGCTTGGAAGCTTTCTTT. This sequence encodes CASSLEAFF.